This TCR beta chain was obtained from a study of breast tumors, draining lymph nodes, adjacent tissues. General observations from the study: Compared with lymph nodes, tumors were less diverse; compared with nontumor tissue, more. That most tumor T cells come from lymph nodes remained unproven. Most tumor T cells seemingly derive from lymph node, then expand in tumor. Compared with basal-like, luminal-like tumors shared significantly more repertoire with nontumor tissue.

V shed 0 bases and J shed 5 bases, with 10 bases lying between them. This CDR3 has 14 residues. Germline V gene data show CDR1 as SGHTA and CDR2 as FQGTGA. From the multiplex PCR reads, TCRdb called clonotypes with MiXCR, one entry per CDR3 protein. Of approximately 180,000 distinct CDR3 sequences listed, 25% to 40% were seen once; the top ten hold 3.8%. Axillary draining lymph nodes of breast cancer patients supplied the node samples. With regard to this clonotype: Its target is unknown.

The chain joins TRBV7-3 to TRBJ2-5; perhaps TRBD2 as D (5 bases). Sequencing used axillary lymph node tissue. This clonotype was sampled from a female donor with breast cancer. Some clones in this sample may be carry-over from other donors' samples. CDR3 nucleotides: TGTGCCAGCAGCTTAACTGGACGAGGGGAGACCCAGTACTTC. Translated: CASSLTGRGETQYF.